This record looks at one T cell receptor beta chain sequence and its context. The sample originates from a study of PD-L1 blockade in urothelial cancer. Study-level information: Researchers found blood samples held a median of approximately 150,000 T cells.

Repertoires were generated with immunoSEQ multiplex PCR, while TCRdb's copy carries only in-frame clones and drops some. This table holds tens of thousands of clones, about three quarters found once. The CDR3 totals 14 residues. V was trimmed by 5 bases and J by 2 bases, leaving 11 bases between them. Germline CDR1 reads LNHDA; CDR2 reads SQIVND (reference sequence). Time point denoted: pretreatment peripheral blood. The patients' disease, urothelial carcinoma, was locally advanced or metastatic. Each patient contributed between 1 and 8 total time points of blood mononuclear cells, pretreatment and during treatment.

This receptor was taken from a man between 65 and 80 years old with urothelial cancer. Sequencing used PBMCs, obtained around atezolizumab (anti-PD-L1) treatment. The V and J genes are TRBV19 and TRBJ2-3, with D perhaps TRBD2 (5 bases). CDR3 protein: CASSSRGSTDTQYF. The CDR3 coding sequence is TGTGCCAGTAGTTCACGGGGTTCCACAGATACGCAGTATTTT.